These 30 T cell receptor beta chains were sequenced from one sample in a study of blood T cell repertoires in COVID-19. Assay: immunoSEQ multiplex PCR; the TCRdb copy retains only in-frame clones and omits some. Of around 150,000 clones listed, around 80% are singletons. The specimen sequenced was PBMCs or T cells enriched from blood (not recorded which). The source of these receptors is a man aged 35 to 55 who had recovered from COVID-19.

The genes are TRBV6-1 and TRBJ1-1, with TRBD1 identical over 7 bases. This CDR3 spans 16 amino acids. The V gene's germline CDR1 is MNHNS and CDR2 SASEGT. With 4 bases clipped from V and 0 bases from J, the junction kept 8 bases outside the gene matches. The CDR3 sequence is CASSGLQGLLNTEAFF. The CDR3 DNA is TGTGCCAGCAGTGGATTACAGGGGCTTTTGAACACTGAAGCTTTCTTT.

This chain joins TRBV5-1 and TRBJ1-5, with a tentative D call TRBD1 (5 bases). The germline V gene encodes CDR1 SGHRS and CDR2 YFSETQ. The CDR3 is made up of 16 amino acids. Trimming removed 0 bases from V and 4 bases from J, with 14 bases in between. The CDR3 DNA reads TGCGCCAGCAGCTTGGGGAGTACAGGCGGTAATCAGCCCCAGCATTTT. This codes for CASSLGSTGGNQPQHF.

The genes are TRBV7-9 and TRBJ1-1, with no clear D. CDR1 SEHNR and CDR2 FQNEAQ come from the germline V gene (reference sequence). This CDR3 region has 15 residues. With 5 bases removed from V and 0 bases from J, the gap between germline ends came to 13 bases. The CDR3: CASSRSPRLNTEAFF. CDR3 nucleotides: TGTGCCAGCAGCCGGTCCCCGCGTCTGAACACTGAAGCTTTCTTT. Variable domain in full (rest from reference TRBV7-9 and TRBJ1-1): DTGVSQNPRHKITKRGQNVTFRCDPISEHNRLYWYRQTLGQGPEFLTYFQNEAQLEKSRLLSDRFSAERPKGSFSTLEIQRTEQGDSAMYLCASSRSPRLNTEAFFGQGTRLTVV.

The J gene is TRBJ2-7, the V gene TRBV10-3, with TRBD2 identical over 15 bases. CDR1 is ENHRY, CDR2 SYGVKD, per germline. Germline trimming cut 6 bases from V and 2 bases from J; bases unmatched to any gene: 11. This CDR3 region has 18 residues. CDR3 sequence: CAISLGTSGGRTPYEQYF. The CDR3 DNA reads TGTGCCATCAGCCTCGGGACTAGCGGGGGGAGAACCCCCTACGAGCAGTACTTC.

The CDR3 coding sequence is TGTGCCAGCAGCTTGGGGGGCCAAGAGACCCAGTACTTC. Translating gives CASSLGGQETQYF. The genes are TRBV7-2 and TRBJ2-5, with D possibly TRBD2 on 6 matching bases. From germline, CDR1 is SGHTA and CDR2 FQGNSA. The CDR3 runs 13 residues. Trimming shortened V by 3 bases and J by 1 base, and 6 bases separated the two germline ends.

The chain recombines TRBV10-1 with TRBJ2-3; D gene uncertain. Germline V gene lookup returns CDR1 WNHNN and CDR2 SYGVQD (reference sequence). Trimming took 5 bases from V and 3 from J, leaving 9 bases between them. This CDR3 comprises 13 residues. The CDR3: CASSRQLTDTQYF. CDR3 bases: TGCGCCAGCAGTAGACAACTTACAGATACGCAGTATTTT.

In this sample, this clone turned up once. The genes are TRBV7-8 and TRBJ2-3; TRBD2 aligns across 7 bases. The CDR3 length is 15 residues. J lost 4 bases, V lost 7 bases, and 11 bases had no gene match. Per germline, CDR1 SGHVS and CDR2 FQNEAQ. The CDR3 nucleotides are TGTGCCAGCATCCTTAGGGCGGGGGTGCCAGATACGCAGTATTTT. It translates to CASILRAGVPDTQYF.

This rearrangement joins TRBV7-8 to TRBJ1-1; D call uncertain. CDR1 is SGHVS, CDR2 FQNEAQ, per germline. V gave up 5 bases and J gave up 6 bases, with 13 bases separating them. CDR3 length: 13 residues. This CDR3 reads CASSRRSFSEAFF. DNA for the CDR3: TGTGCCAGCAGCCGAAGGAGCTTCTCTGAAGCTTTCTTT.

V and J are TRBV6-5 and TRBJ1-1; possibly TRBD1 for D (6 bases). The CDR3 covers 16 residues. CDR1 is MNHEY and CDR2 is SVGAGI in the germline V gene. V lost 0 bases and J 4 bases, leaving 15 bases between the germline ends. The CDR3 DNA reads TGTGCCAGCAGTTACTCGAAAGGGGGGAGGGGCACTGAAGCTTTCTTT. It yields the protein CASSYSKGGRGTEAFF.

In this sample, this clone turned up a few times. The V and J genes are TRBV18 and TRBJ2-2, with 7 bases aligning to TRBD2. Germline trimming cut 3 bases from V and 1 base from J; bases unmatched to any gene: 2. The CDR3 is made up of 15 amino acids. Germline loops: CDR1 KGHSH, CDR2 LQKENI. CDR3 bases: TGTGCCAGCTCACCGAGCGGGATGAACACCGGGGAGCTGTTTTTT. Protein: CASSPSGMNTGELFF.

This clone was seen repeatedly, ten times or more. The chain combines TRBV30 with TRBJ1-1, with D uncertain. Germline-derived CDR1 and CDR2 are GTSNPN and SVGIG (reference sequence). V shed 0 bases and J shed 5 bases, with 16 bases lying between them. The CDR3 sequence is 15 residues long. Here the CDR3 reads CAWSVLSAGWTEAFF. The CDR3 coding sequence is TGTGCCTGGAGTGTACTTTCGGCAGGCTGGACTGAAGCTTTCTTT.

The chain links TRBV7-6 to TRBJ1-6, with TRBD1 identical over 7 bases. The CDR3 length is 17 residues. The ends lost 5 bases at V and 9 bases at J; junction bases unmatched: 16. The germline gives CDR1 SGHVS, CDR2 FNYEAQ. The DNA for the CDR3 is TGTGCCAGCAGCCTTCGGGAGAGACAGGGTTGGGGTTCACCCCTCCACTTT. This translates into CASSLRERQGWGSPLHF.

This chain joins TRBV6-5 and TRBJ2-1; 11 bases are a match to TRBD2. In germline, CDR1 is MNHEY, CDR2 SVGAGI. V shed 2 bases and J 10 bases; nucleotides not matched to a gene: 7. The CDR3 runs to 15 residues. The CDR3 spells CASSYGSSGGREQFF. As DNA, the CDR3 is TGTGCCAGCAGTTACGGGTCTAGCGGGGGGAGGGAGCAGTTCTTC.

Only a few counts were recorded for this clone. This chain joins TRBV30 and TRBJ1-3, with D possibly being TRBD1 (6 bases). V lost 4 bases and J 2 bases, leaving 12 bases between the germline ends. CDR1 GTSNPN and CDR2 SVGIG come from the germline V gene (reference sequence). The CDR3 length is 14 residues. The CDR3 spells CAWKPGQAGNTIYF. As DNA, the CDR3 is TGTGCCTGGAAGCCGGGACAAGCTGGAAACACCATATATTTT.

This clone was seen once. J is TRBJ2-1 and V is TRBV24-1, with D possibly TRBD2 on 5 matching bases. Germline CDR1 and CDR2: KGHDR and SFDVKD. This CDR3 contains 14 residues. Trimming cost V 8 bases and J 7 bases, with 17 bases left between them. CDR3: CATMPSGSGNEQFF. DNA for the CDR3: TGTGCCACCATGCCGTCGGGGTCCGGGAATGAGCAGTTCTTC.

A single count supports this clone. This chain joins TRBV15 and TRBJ2-3; D may be TRBD2 (5 bases). The CDR3 covers 17 residues. CDR1 LNHNV and CDR2 YYDKDF come from the germline V gene (reference sequence). Trimming left V 1 base short and J 4 bases short, with 18 bases between. The CDR3 DNA reads as TGTGCCACCAGCAGAGCGCGGACGGGGATTTCCTCAGATACGCAGTATTTT. Its translation is CATSRARTGISSDTQYF. Combining the CDR3 with reference TRBV15 and TRBJ2-3 gives the whole variable domain DAMVIQNPRYQVTQFGKPVTLSCSQTLNHNVMYWYQQKSSQAPKLLFHYYDKDFNNEADTPDNFQSRRPNTSFCFLDIRSPGLGDTAMYLCATSRARTGISSDTQYFGPGTRLTVL.

This clone was recorded at least ten times. CDR3 region: CASSKERGQPQHF. In nucleotides, the CDR3 is TGTGCCAGCAGTAAGGAGCGGGGTCAGCCCCAGCATTTT. The V call is TRBV27, the J call TRBJ1-5; D ambiguous. Per the germline V gene, CDR1 is MNHEY and CDR2 is SMNVEV (reference sequence). V was cut by 5 bases and J by 6 bases, with 11 bases left in between. The length of the CDR3 is 13 residues.

The chain links TRBV10-2 to TRBJ2-5; the match to TRBD1 covers 7 bases. The CDR3 extends over 16 amino acids. Trimming removed 5 bases from V and 4 bases from J; junction bases left unmatched: 13. Per the germline V gene, CDR1 is WSHSY and CDR2 is SAAADI. The CDR3 sequence is CASSPLEGALVETQYF. The DNA for the CDR3 is TGCGCCAGCAGTCCCTTAGAGGGGGCCCTCGTAGAGACCCAGTACTTC.

The chain joins TRBV30 to TRBJ1-2; 9 nucleotides match TRBD1. Germline lookup yields CDR1 GTSNPN and CDR2 SVGIG (reference sequence). V trimming: 3 bases; J trimming: 3 bases; junction bases outside the gene matches: 5. The CDR3 has 14 residues. CDR3 sequence reads: CAWSPGTGYYGYTF. The CDR3 DNA sequence: TGTGCCTGGAGCCCCGGGACAGGGTACTATGGCTACACCTTC. Combining the CDR3 with reference TRBV30 and TRBJ1-2 gives the whole variable domain SQTIHQWPATLVQPVGSPLSLECTVEGTSNPNLYWYRQAAGRGLQLLFYSVGIGQISSEVPQNLSASRPQDRQFILSSKKLLLSDSGFYLCAWSPGTGYYGYTFGSGTRLTVV.

This chain joins TRBV5-1 and TRBJ2-5; 7 nucleotides line up with TRBD2. V dropped 2 bases and J dropped 2; count of bases not matched to a gene: 3. CDR1 is SGHRS and CDR2 is YFSETQ in the germline V gene. The CDR3 sequence is 14 residues long. CDR3 DNA sequence: TGCGCCAGCAGCTTACGGGGACTACAAGAGACCCAGTACTTC. It is translated as CASSLRGLQETQYF.

With regard to this clone: A read error may account for a junction end that differs from germline. This rearrangement joins TRBV5-1 to TRBJ1-1; the D is unclear. The length of the CDR3 is 15 residues. The germline V gene has CDR1 SGHRS and CDR2 YFSETQ. CDR3 protein: CASTLRPSGNTEAFF. CDR3 nucleotides: TGCGCCAGCACCTTGCGGCCGAGCGGGAACACTGAAGCTTTCTTT.

This rearrangement joins TRBV19 to TRBJ1-1; the D gene is possibly TRBD1 (5 bases). The ends were cut back, 6 bases at V and 4 bases at J, with 18 bases in the middle. The CDR3 loop spans 15 amino acids. Germline values: CDR1 LNHDA, CDR2 SQIVND (reference sequence). The CDR3 spells CASSPVLQGTTEAFF. DNA of the CDR3: TGTGCCAGTAGCCCAGTTCTCCAGGGAACCACTGAAGCTTTCTTT. The full variable domain, with the rest looked up from reference TRBV19 and TRBJ1-1, is DGGITQSPKYLFRKEGQNVTLSCEQNLNHDAMYWYRQDPGQGLRLIYYSQIVNDFQKGDIAEGYSVSREKKESFPLTVTSAQKNPTAFYLCASSPVLQGTTEAFFGQGTRLTVV.

CDR3 residues: CASRDPRGGSSYNEQFF. For the CDR3, the DNA is TGTGCCAGCAGGGATCCCAGGGGCGGGAGCTCCTACAATGAGCAGTTCTTC. The V and J genes are TRBV5-4 and TRBJ2-1, with D possibly being TRBD2 (7 bases). V was shortened by 5 bases and J by 0 bases, with 18 bases between the two germline ends. This CDR3 has 17 amino acids. CDR1 is SGHNT, CDR2 YYREEE, per germline (reference sequence).

V gene TRBV11-2 combines with J gene TRBJ2-5; D gene ambiguous. The germline V gene encodes CDR1 SGHAT and CDR2 FQNNGV. V lost 1 base and J 1 base, leaving 13 bases between the germline ends. The CDR3 covers 16 residues. The CDR3 region has the DNA TGTGCCAGCAGCTTAGTGGTCTACGCCCTCCAAGAGACCCAGTACTTC. It codes for CASSLVVYALQETQYF.

This rearrangement joins TRBV5-1 to TRBJ2-1, with TRBD2 identical over 12 bases. CDR1 is SGHRS and CDR2 is YFSETQ in the germline V gene. The ends lost 1 base at V and 7 bases at J; junction bases unmatched: 3. The CDR3 extends over 15 amino acids. CDR3 in DNA: TGCGCCAGCAGCTTGACTAGCGGGGGGTGGAATGAGCAGTTCTTC. Residues: CASSLTSGGWNEQFF. The variable domain in full, completed from reference TRBV5-1 and TRBJ2-1, reads KAGVTQTPRYLIKTRGQQVTLSCSPISGHRSVSWYQQTPGQGLQFLFEYFSETQRNKGNFPGRFSGRQFSNSRSEMNVSTLELGDSALYLCASSLTSGGWNEQFFGPGTRLTVL.

This sequence joins TRBV19 and TRBJ1-1; 7 bases map to TRBD1. CDR3 length: 14 amino acids. Germline loops: CDR1 LNHDA, CDR2 SQIVND (reference sequence). V dropped 5 bases and J dropped 6; count of bases not matched to a gene: 9. CDR3 in amino acids: CASSVQQGWPEAFF. The CDR3 nucleotides are TGTGCCAGTAGTGTCCAACAGGGGTGGCCTGAAGCTTTCTTT.

The chain combines TRBV18 with TRBJ1-2; D not resolved. In germline, CDR1 is KGHSH, CDR2 LQKENI. The CDR3 runs to 16 residues. Trimming took off 2 bases at V and 4 bases at J, with 17 bases between the two ends. The CDR3 region has the DNA TGTGCCAGCTCACCATCTACAGCTCTCAGTTCCTATGGCTACACCTTC. This gives the protein CASSPSTALSSYGYTF.

This chain joins TRBV13 and TRBJ2-2, with 15 bases aligning to TRBD2. Trimming removed 5 bases from V and 2 bases from J; junction bases left unmatched: 9. The CDR3 is 19 residues long. Germline V gene data show CDR1 as PRHDT and CDR2 as FYEKMQ (reference sequence). The CDR3 nucleotides read TGTGCCAGCAGCCAAGAGGGACTAGCGGGGGGATTAAACACCGGGGAGCTGTTTTTT. It specifies CASSQEGLAGGLNTGELFF.

The J gene is TRBJ1-1, the V gene TRBV13; D is undetermined. CDR1 and CDR2 from the germline V gene are PRHDT and FYEKMQ (reference sequence). Trimming removed 5 bases from V and 1 base from J, with 11 bases in between. This CDR3 has 14 residues. CDR3 sequence: CASSPRLGNTEAFF. The CDR3 coding sequence is TGTGCCAGCAGCCCGCGGTTGGGGAACACTGAAGCTTTCTTT.

The rearrangement links TRBV3-1 (or the pseudogene TRBV3-2) to TRBJ1-6, with 7 bases that match TRBD1. The V segment lost 1 base and the J segment 15 bases; nucleotides outside the gene matches: 12. Germline assignment: CDR1 LGHDT and CDR2 YNNKEL (reference sequence). This CDR3 has 15 residues. The CDR3 reads CASSQVHRGPSILHF. The DNA of the CDR3 is TGTGCCAGCAGCCAAGTACACAGGGGCCCTTCTATCCTCCACTTT.